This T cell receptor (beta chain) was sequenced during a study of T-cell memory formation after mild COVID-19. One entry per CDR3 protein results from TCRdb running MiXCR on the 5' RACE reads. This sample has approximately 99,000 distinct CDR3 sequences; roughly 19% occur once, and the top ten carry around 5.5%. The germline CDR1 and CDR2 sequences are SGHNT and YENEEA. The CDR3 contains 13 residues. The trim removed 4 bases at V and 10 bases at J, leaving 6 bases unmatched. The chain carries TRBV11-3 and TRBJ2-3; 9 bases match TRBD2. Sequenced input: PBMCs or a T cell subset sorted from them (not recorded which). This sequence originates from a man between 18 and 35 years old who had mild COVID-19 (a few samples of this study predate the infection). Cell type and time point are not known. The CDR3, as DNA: TGTGCCAGCAGCTCGTCAGGACTAGCGCCGCAGTATTTT. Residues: CASSSSGLAPQYF.